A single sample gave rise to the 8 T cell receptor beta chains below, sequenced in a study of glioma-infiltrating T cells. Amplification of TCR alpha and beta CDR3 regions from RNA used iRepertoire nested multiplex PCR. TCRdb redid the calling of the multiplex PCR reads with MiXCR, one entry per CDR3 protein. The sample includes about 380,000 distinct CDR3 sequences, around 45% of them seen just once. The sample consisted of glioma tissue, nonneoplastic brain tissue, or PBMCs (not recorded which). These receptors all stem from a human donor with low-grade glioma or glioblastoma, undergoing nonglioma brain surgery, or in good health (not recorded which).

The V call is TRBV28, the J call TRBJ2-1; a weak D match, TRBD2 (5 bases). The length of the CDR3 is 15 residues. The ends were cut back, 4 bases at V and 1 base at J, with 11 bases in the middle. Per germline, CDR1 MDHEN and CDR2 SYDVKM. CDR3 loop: CASSSLAPSYNEQFF. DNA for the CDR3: TGTGCCAGCAGTTCCTTAGCGCCTTCCTACAATGAGCAGTTCTTC.

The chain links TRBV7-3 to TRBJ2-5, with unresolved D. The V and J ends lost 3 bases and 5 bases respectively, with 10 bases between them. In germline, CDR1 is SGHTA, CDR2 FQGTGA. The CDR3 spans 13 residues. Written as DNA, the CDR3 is TGTGCCAGCAGCTTTCCGCCAAGCGAGACCCAGTACTTC. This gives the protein CASSFPPSETQYF.

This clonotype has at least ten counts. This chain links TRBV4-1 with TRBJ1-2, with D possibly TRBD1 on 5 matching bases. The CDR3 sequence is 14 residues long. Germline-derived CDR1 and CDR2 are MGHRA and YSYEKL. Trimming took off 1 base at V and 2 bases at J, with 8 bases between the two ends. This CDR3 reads CASSQGQRNYGYTF. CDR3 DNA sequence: TGCGCCAGCAGCCAAGGACAGCGAAACTATGGCTACACCTTC.

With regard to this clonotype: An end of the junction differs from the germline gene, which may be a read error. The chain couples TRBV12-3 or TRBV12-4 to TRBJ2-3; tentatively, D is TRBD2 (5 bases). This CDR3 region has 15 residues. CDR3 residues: CASSLKSGFTDAQYF. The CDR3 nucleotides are TGTGCCAGCAGTTTAAAAAGCGGTTTCACAGATGCGCAGTATTTT.

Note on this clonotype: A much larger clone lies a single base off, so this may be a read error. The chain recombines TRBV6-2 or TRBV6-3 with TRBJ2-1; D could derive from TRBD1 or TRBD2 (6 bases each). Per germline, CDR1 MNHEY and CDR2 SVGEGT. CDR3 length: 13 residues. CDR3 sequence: CASQRGPYNEKFF. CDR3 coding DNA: TGTGCCAGCCAACGGGGGCCATACAATGAGAAGTTCTTC.

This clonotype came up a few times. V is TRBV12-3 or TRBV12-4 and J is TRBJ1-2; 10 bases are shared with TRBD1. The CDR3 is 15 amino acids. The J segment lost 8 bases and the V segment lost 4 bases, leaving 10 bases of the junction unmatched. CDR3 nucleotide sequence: TGTGCCAGCAGTTCAGGACAGGGGGGCTTAGGAGGCTACACCTTC. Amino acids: CASSSGQGGLGGYTF.

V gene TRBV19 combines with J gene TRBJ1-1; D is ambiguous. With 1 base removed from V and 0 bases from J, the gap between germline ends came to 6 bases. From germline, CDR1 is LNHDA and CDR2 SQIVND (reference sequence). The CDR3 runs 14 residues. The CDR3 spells CASSIGQLNTEAFF. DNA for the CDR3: TGTGCCAGTAGTATAGGGCAGTTGAACACTGAAGCTTTCTTT.

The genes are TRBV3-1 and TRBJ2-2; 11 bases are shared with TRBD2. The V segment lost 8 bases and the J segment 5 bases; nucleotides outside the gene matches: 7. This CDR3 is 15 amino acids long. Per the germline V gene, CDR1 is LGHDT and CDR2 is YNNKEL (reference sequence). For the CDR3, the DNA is TGTGCCAGCTCCCTAGCGGGAGGAGGTACCGGGGAGCTGTTTTTT. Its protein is CASSLAGGGTGELFF. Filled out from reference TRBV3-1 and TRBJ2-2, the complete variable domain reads DTAVSQTPKYLVTQMGNDKSIKCEQNLGHDTMYWYKQDSKKFLKIMFSYNNKELIINETVPNRFSPKSPDKAHLNLHINSLELGDSAVYFCASSLAGGGTGELFFGEGSRLTVL.